The sequence of this TCR beta chain was determined in a study of cytomegalovirus exposure and HLA in healthy donors. Study-level points and caveats: Cytomegalovirus status was reportedly diagnosed by the classifier with high sensitivity and specificity. The study listed around 150 cytomegalovirus-associated TCR beta chains.

About this clone: The antigen is undetermined.

The assay was immunoSEQ multiplex PCR, and TCRdb's table has in-frame clones only and misses some. The data hold about 89,000 clones, with 80% to 85% observed a single time. V was trimmed by 1 base and J by 5 bases, leaving 8 bases between them. The CDR3 spans 13 residues. Germline V CDR1 and CDR2: MNHEY, SMNVEV (reference sequence). The sequence came from a woman under 30 in good health and CMV-seropositive. The source material was PBMCs. The chain uses TRBV27 and TRBJ1-1; D gene uncertain. The CDR3 sequence is CASSLFGPTEAFF. CDR3 DNA sequence: TGTGCCAGCAGTTTATTCGGTCCTACTGAAGCTTTCTTT.